The 22 T cell receptor beta chains given below trace back to one sample, sequenced in a study of Graves' ophthalmopathy and Graves' hyperthyroidism. Amplified TCR beta CDR3 regions were obtained using RNA transcripts as template. A first-round RT-PCR used HTBI primers, followed by a second-round multiplex PCR. TCRdb processed the multiplex PCR reads anew with MiXCR; each CDR3 protein has one entry. Among approximately 410,000 distinct CDR3 sequences, 15% were seen once, and the ten largest hold 5.5% to 7%. The sample consisted of peripheral blood. The receptors stem from a woman under 30 with stable Graves' hyperthyroidism.

This clonotype has just one count. The gene calls are TRBV6-1 and TRBJ1-5; TRBD1 matches at 8 bases. This CDR3 spans 14 amino acids. With 6 bases clipped from V and 6 bases from J, the junction kept 7 bases outside the gene matches. Germline CDR1 and CDR2: MNHNS and SASEGT. DNA for the CDR3: TGTGCCAGCAGCCCGGGACAGGAACCTCAGCCCCAGCATTTT. Its translation is CASSPGQEPQPQHF.

This clonotype was seen more than once but under ten times. The chain is built from TRBV12-3 or TRBV12-4 and TRBJ1-1, with unresolved D. This CDR3 has 13 amino acids. V gave up 5 bases and J gave up 11 bases, with 18 bases separating them. CDR3 sequence (DNA): TGTGCCAGCAGTCCTCCGGGAACTAAAGGCGCTTTCTTT. It encodes CASSPPGTKGAFF.

This clonotype was picked up many times. The rearrangement uses TRBV12-3 or TRBV12-4 and TRBJ1-2; TRBD1 is a possible D gene (5 bases). CDR3 length: 13 amino acids. Trimming took 5 bases from V and 8 from J, leaving 15 bases between them. CDR3 nucleotide sequence: TGTGCCAGCAGTACCGGGGGGAGACGGGGCTACACCTTC. Protein: CASSTGGRRGYTF.

This clonotype was seen repeatedly, ten times or more. The V gene is TRBV7-3, the J gene TRBJ2-2; TRBD1 matches at 9 bases. V lost 5 bases to trimming and J lost 4 bases; unmatched junction nucleotides: 14. The CDR3 extends over 18 amino acids. Germline V gene sequence: CDR1 SGHTA, CDR2 FQGTGA. The CDR3 spells CASSPRDRDVIRTGELFF. The CDR3 DNA reads as TGTGCCAGCAGCCCGCGGGACAGGGACGTTATACGCACCGGGGAGCTGTTTTTT.

This clonotype has ten or more counts. CDR3 sequence: CASLLAGGYEQYF. The CDR3 DNA reads as TGTGCCAGCCTACTAGCGGGGGGTTACGAGCAGTACTTC. V and J are TRBV6-1 and TRBJ2-7; 12 nucleotides line up with TRBD2. From germline, CDR1 is MNHNS and CDR2 SASEGT. V shed 8 bases, J shed 4 bases, and the junction held 3 bases outside the gene matches. The CDR3 loop spans 13 amino acids.

This clonotype was seen many times. The chain couples TRBV28 to TRBJ2-7; no reliable D call. Germline V lookup: CDR1 MDHEN, CDR2 SYDVKM. The germline V and J ends were trimmed by 5 bases and 0 bases, with 2 bases remaining between them. The length of the CDR3 is 11 residues. The CDR3 reads CASSASYEQYF. Written as DNA, the CDR3 is TGTGCCAGCAGTGCCTCCTACGAGCAGTACTTC.

This clonotype was observed many times. This chain links TRBV6-1 with TRBJ2-7; the match to TRBD2 covers 8 bases. Germline assignment: CDR1 MNHNS and CDR2 SASEGT. CDR3 length: 15 amino acids. J gave up 1 base and V 5 bases, and 7 bases lay outside the gene matches. As DNA, the CDR3 is TGTGCCAGCAGTCCCAAGCGGGGGCCTTCCTACGAGCAGTACTTC. Encoded protein: CASSPKRGPSYEQYF.

At least ten counts were recorded for this clonotype. The gene calls are TRBV6-1 and TRBJ2-5; TRBD2 aligns across 15 bases. V was pared by 4 bases and J by 4 bases, with 1 base of the junction left unmatched. The CDR3 length is 15 residues. The germline CDR1 and CDR2 sequences are MNHNS and SASEGT. The chain's CDR3 is CASSGTSGGAETQYF. CDR3 coding DNA: TGTGCCAGCAGTGGGACTAGCGGGGGGGCAGAGACCCAGTACTTC.

This clonotype was seen many times. The junction departs from the called germline gene at one end, perhaps through a read error. The chain employs TRBV7-8 and TRBJ1-6; TRBD1 matches 7 bases. The CDR3 runs to 16 residues. The germline CDR1 and CDR2 sequences are SGHVS and FQNEAQ. The CDR3 spells CASSLPQGQYNSPLHF. The CDR3 DNA is TGTGCCAGCAGCTTACCACAGGGGCAATATAACTCACCCCTCCACTTT.

This clonotype occurred a few times. Here the CDR3 DNA reads TGCGCCAGCAGCTATCGACTAGCGGGGGATGAGACCCAGTACTTC. This sequence encodes CASSYRLAGDETQYF. The chain joins TRBV5-1 to TRBJ2-5, with TRBD2 matching over 12 bases. The length of the CDR3 is 15 residues. The V segment lost 3 bases and the J segment 5 bases; nucleotides outside the gene matches: 5. Germline V lookup: CDR1 SGHRS, CDR2 YFSETQ.

The chain recombines TRBV6-5 with TRBJ1-3; D is uncertain. CDR1 and CDR2 (germline): MNHEY, SVGAGI. This CDR3 is built from 15 residues. V was pared by 0 bases and J by 1 base, with 7 bases between. CDR3 amino acids: CASSYSTGSGNTIYF. The CDR3 coding sequence is TGTGCCAGCAGTTACTCGACCGGGTCTGGAAACACCATATATTTT.

The table lists this clonotype with a count of one. This chain joins TRBV20-1 and TRBJ2-7; D may match TRBD1 or TRBD2 (5 bases each). The germline CDR1 and CDR2 sequences are DFQATT and SNEGSKA (reference sequence). Trimming pared 5 bases from V and 0 bases from J, leaving 17 bases between. The CDR3 is 15 residues long. The CDR3 nucleotides are TGCAGTGCTCCCGGACTCCTCGACAGCTCCTACGAGCAGTACTTC. Protein: CSAPGLLDSSYEQYF.

This clonotype was seen at least ten times. This CDR3 fails to terminate in the conserved phenylalanine or tryptophan, so it likely reflects a read error. The rearrangement joins TRBV11-2 to TRBJ2-7; 12 bases align to TRBD2. With V trimmed by 5 bases and J by 4 bases, 3 bases remained unmatched. The germline V gene has CDR1 SGHAT and CDR2 FQNNGV. The CDR3 covers 14 residues. The CDR3, as DNA: TGTGCCAGCAGCGCGACTAGCGGGGGATACGAGCAGTACCTC. The encoded protein is CASSATSGGYEQYL.

This chain connects TRBV6-1 to TRBJ2-7; TRBD2 aligns across 8 bases. The germline V gene has CDR1 MNHNS and CDR2 SASEGT. The CDR3 covers 16 residues. V dropped 7 bases and J dropped 3; count of bases not matched to a gene: 14. CDR3 nucleotide sequence: TGTGCCAGCACCCCACTAGCGGAAGCAATCTACTACGAGCAGTACTTC. Its translation: CASTPLAEAIYYEQYF.

Many counts were recorded for this clonotype. The chain joins TRBV15 to TRBJ1-5; no firm D call. Germline values: CDR1 LNHNV, CDR2 YYDKDF (reference sequence). The CDR3 spans 17 residues. V was cut by 1 base and J by 1 base, with 14 bases left in between. The CDR3 sequence: CATSRGEIGWSNQPQHF. The CDR3 DNA follows: TGTGCCACCAGCAGAGGTGAGATCGGTTGGAGCAATCAGCCCCAGCATTTT.

This clonotype was found many times. V and J are TRBV6-5 and TRBJ1-2; 7 bases agree with TRBD1. The germline V gene encodes CDR1 MNHEY and CDR2 SVGAGI. Trimming took 6 bases from V and 6 from J; bases not matched to a gene: 13. The CDR3 extends over 15 amino acids. The CDR3 DNA reads as TGTGCCAGCAGCCCTAGGACAGGAAGGTCCCATGGCTACACCTTC. It encodes CASSPRTGRSHGYTF.

This clonotype was counted ten times or more. The rearrangement links TRBV6-2 or TRBV6-3 to TRBJ1-5; no clear D gene. This CDR3 spans 18 amino acids. V was cut by 0 bases and J by 7 bases, with 22 bases left in between. Germline values: CDR1 MNHEY, CDR2 SVGEGT. The CDR3 spells CASSYSRGNSPLGQPQHF. The CDR3 DNA is TGTGCCAGCAGTTACTCGAGAGGTAACAGTCCCCTCGGGCAGCCCCAGCATTTT.

The chain links TRBV12-3 or TRBV12-4 to TRBJ1-6; D might be TRBD1 (5 bases). CDR3 length: 15 amino acids. V dropped 6 bases and J dropped 5 bases, with 14 bases sitting between them. As DNA, the CDR3 is TGTGCCAGCAGCCCACGGGGCGGGGATAATTCACCCCTCCACTTT. Translated: CASSPRGGDNSPLHF.

In this sample, this clonotype turned up many times. The chain is built from TRBV5-1 and TRBJ2-7; D possibly corresponds to TRBD2 (5 bases). Trimming shortened V by 0 bases and J by 2 bases, and 12 bases separated the two germline ends. CDR1 is SGHRS and CDR2 is YFSETQ in the germline V gene. The CDR3 runs 15 residues. As DNA, the CDR3 is TGCGCCAGCAGCTTGGCCGTCGGGGTCCCCTACGAGCAGTACTTC. This encodes CASSLAVGVPYEQYF.

In its sample, this clonotype was seen many times. The chain combines TRBV27 with TRBJ2-4; TRBD1 is a possible D gene (5 bases). Germline V gives CDR1 MNHEY, CDR2 SMNVEV (reference sequence). The CDR3 has 16 amino acids. Between the trimmed V and J ends, which lost 2 bases and 1 base, there was a span of 12 bases. CDR3 region: CASSLQGEIAKNIQYF. The CDR3 region has the DNA TGTGCCAGCAGTTTACAGGGTGAGATCGCCAAAAACATTCAGTACTTC.

There are many counts of this clonotype. The V and J genes are TRBV4-1 and TRBJ2-7, with D unclear. The germline V gene has CDR1 MGHRA and CDR2 YSYEKL. The V end lost 2 bases, the J end lost 4 bases, and 15 bases lay between the germline ends. This CDR3 comprises 15 residues. The CDR3 is CASSQTRRYGYEQYF. The CDR3 DNA reads as TGCGCCAGCAGCCAAACGAGACGCTACGGGTACGAGCAGTACTTC.

This clonotype showed up just once. The V gene is TRBV15, the J gene TRBJ2-5, with a possible D match to TRBD2 (7 bases). V was shortened by 8 bases and J by 3 bases, with 16 bases between the two germline ends. This CDR3 region has 14 residues. Germline CDR1 is LNHNV and CDR2 is YYDKDF (reference sequence). The DNA of the CDR3 is TGTGCCACCTGGGGCGGGGGCCTTGAAGAGACCCAGTACTTC. It encodes CATWGGGLEETQYF.